The TCR beta chain described here comes from a study of technical replicates of blood from four donors. Clones were read by immunoSEQ multiplex PCR, and TCRdb kept only the in-frame ones, dropping some. The repertoire holds about 80,000 clones, with around nine tenths as singletons. The CDR3 is made up of 19 amino acids. The V and J ends lost 3 bases and 0 bases, in that order; junction bases with no gene match: 10. Germline CDR1 and CDR2: SNHLY and FYNNEI. The specimen was T cells isolated from PBMCs. The chain joins TRBV2 to TRBJ2-4, with TRBD2 matching over 11 bases. This clonotype was obtained from a human donor in good health. In nucleotides, the CDR3 is TGTGCCAGCAGTGACCTACCGGGACTAGCGGAGTTAGCCAAAAACATTCAGTACTTC. Amino acid sequence: CASSDLPGLAELAKNIQYF.